This T cell receptor beta chain was identified in a study of cytomegalovirus exposure and HLA in healthy donors (dated by TCRdb to the late 2010s). Regarding the complete study: According to an earlier analysis of around 600 of the donors, about 180 million T cells yielded some 120 million unique TCR beta sequences and about 280 Gb of sequence data. An early release that covered fewer than 800 HLA-typed donors contained about 300 gigabases of sequencing data and 70 million to 100 million unique TCR sequences. Among the roughly 370 genotyped donors, around 81% belonged to the genetic ancestry cluster associated with self-reported Caucasian donors. The study aimed to test whether cataloging public T cell receptors could reveal signatures of past pathogen exposure. The T cell repertoires of 666 subjects were profiled by immunosequencing and related to cytomegalovirus serostatus. A separate validation cohort of about 110 different subjects was used in addition to the roughly 720-subject first cohort. High-throughput TCR immunosequencing, statistical association of individual TCRs with disease status, and machine learning were combined to predict cytomegalovirus infection status. A later analysis re-examined previously published TCR beta repertoires from over 500 donors and added high-resolution HLA genotyping to investigate patterns of TCR occurrence. The later analysis used no new phenotypic data to find candidate immune exposures, relying instead on TCR beta sequences and their occurrence across donors. In an earlier analysis of 500 to 650 of the donors, high-throughput TCR beta sequencing was used to judge whether each TCR beta V gene segment behaved as functional or pseudogenic. Donor age, sex, ethnicity and CMV serostatus were collected together with the repertoire data. Genome-wide SNP genotypes for about 65% of the roughly 670 donors were used in a later genetic analysis, which treated that subset as a discovery cohort. All discovery cohort repertoires had been generated using a single sequencing platform. Class I and class II HLA loci were covered by the typing at four-digit resolution. Typing coverage differed by locus: A, B, C, DRB1 and DQB1 were typed in roughly 629-630 donors, DQA1 in approximately 520, DPA1 in roughly 590, and DPB1 in roughly 450. Four or five DR-DQ haplotypes were handled as single units for association and clustering, since linkage in the cohort was strong. Across 300 to 400 genotyped donors of the cohort, an average of about 240,000 unique TCR beta nucleotide sequences per donor were sequenced, and roughly a sixth of those sequences were non-productive.

Of note for this clone: This clone's antigen is unknown. One base away there is no much larger clone; base qualities are not given.

In total, fewer than 750 healthy bone marrow donors made up the cohort. At the time of sampling, every cohort member was nominally healthy, though immune exposures that went unrecorded were likely present. Of the 600 to 750 cohort members, approximately 290 had a positive CMV serostatus and about 400 had a negative one, while no CMV serostatus was recorded for the donor. A peripheral blood sample was collected from each donor, and TCR beta sequencing was performed on peripheral blood mononuclear cells. Genomic DNA extraction from the blood cell samples was performed with the Qiagen DNeasy Blood Extraction Kit. The library was obtained by the immunoSEQ multiplex PCR assay. A mixture of 60 forward primers for TCR Vbeta segments and 13 reverse primers for TCR Jbeta segments was used in the multiplex PCR. The CDR3 region of rearranged TCR beta genes was amplified from genomic DNA by a multiplex PCR assay. Amplified TCR beta libraries were sequenced as 87-base-pair reads on the Illumina HiSeq System. The source study handled its data this way. A later analysis counted about 80 million unique TCR beta chains across the 666 repertoires, and some 11 million of these chains were shared by at least two donors. To remove PCR and sequencing errors, raw reads were error-corrected and collapsed into unique sequences using a nearest-neighbor algorithm that merged closely related sequences. CDR3 sequences were aligned to IMGT reference sequences to assign V, D and J gene segments. For a sequence to be retained, at least a six-nucleotide match to both a V gene segment and a J gene segment was required. Rearrangements were classified as productive when the CDR3 lacked stop codons and remained in frame with V and J, and all other rearrangements were classified as non-productive. Following IMGT convention, CDR3 was defined as the stretch from the second conserved V-encoded cysteine up to the conserved J-encoded phenylalanine. The earlier analysis of fewer than 700 of the donors excluded sequences that lacked an unambiguous match to a single V gene segment. In an earlier analysis of 587 of the donors, V segments were called functional above 56.7% productive rearrangements and were called segregating when the between-donor standard deviation exceeded 5%. To diagnose cytomegalovirus status from the catalog of TCR beta chain sequences, a statistical classification framework was built. In a later analysis, V and J genes were assigned by comparing TCR nucleotide sequences against IMGT/GENE-DB human TR gene sequences. The TCRdist pipeline was used in a later analysis to assign CDR3 sequences and most-parsimonious VDJ recombination scenarios. A later analysis defined each TCR beta chain by its CDR3 amino acid sequence plus V-gene family, and excluded reads lacking a unique V-gene family. A later analysis removed 450 to 600 highly shared, low-generation-probability nucleotide sequences to deal with suspected cross-contamination and a sequencing artifact. For each public chain, a later analysis derived a clonal expansion index from normalized ranks of inferred template counts within each repertoire. Generation probabilities in a later analysis came from a VDJ recombination model fitted to out-of-frame rearrangements, and those results were checked against IGoR. In a later analysis, hypergeometric tests were used to score TCR-TCR, TCR-HLA and TCR-CMV co-occurrence, with a repertoire-size bias correction applied to TCR pairs. False discovery rates were estimated in a later analysis by permuting HLA or CMV assignments 20 times. In a later analysis, co-occurring TCRs were grouped using DBSCAN, and TCRdist sequence similarity was added for clustering within HLA-allele-positive subsets. For co-occurrence clustering, repertoires with fewer than 30,000 or more than 120,000 public chains were excluded, along with a handful of repertoires with anomalous nucleotide sharing. This immuneACCESS table, as held by TCRdb, lists in-frame sequences with V and J called but not all clones. Of the missing ones, under half trace to an unresolved V gene in checked studies; the others have no known cause. V, J and clone size were drawn from that table, and D and trimming were deduced from the DNA. This sample has more than 90,000 clones in its table, and over 60% of those were observed once. The ten largest clonotypes hold approximately 8.4% of the sample.

Beyond this particular receptor, the publication reports: According to a later analysis, most CMV-associated TCR beta chains appeared to be HLA-restricted, and the HLA associations seemed to be driven largely by CMV exposure. An association between a missense DCLRE1C variant and V-gene and J-gene trimming of TCR beta chains was found in a later genetic analysis and replicated in an independent cohort. Cytomegalovirus status was reported to be diagnosed by the classifier with high specificity and sensitivity in both the original and validation cohorts. In the study, approximately 160 TCR beta chains were listed as associated with cytomegalovirus. In an earlier analysis of 587 of the donors, most TCR beta V segments appeared in productive rearrangements about 87% or about 30% of the time, broadly matching IMGT annotations. In a later analysis, several top co-occurrence clusters were reported to appear linked to parvovirus B19, influenza, CMV and Epstein-Barr virus. Sequencing depth was assumed to be roughly uniform across donors in the presence/absence analyses, though that assumption may not hold. A later analysis associated 17,000 or so TCR beta sequences with specific HLA alleles at a false discovery rate of 0.05. Across donors, most TCR sequences were observed very rarely, whereas some public TCRs were present in many individuals. A cluster of highly shared sequence variants was judged likely to be a technical artifact of the sequencing pipeline. The only immune exposure information available for the cohort was CMV serostatus. A further reported finding was that TCR beta sequences accurately predicted the HLA-A and HLA-B alleles for most subjects in the first cohort. In a later analysis, HLA-associated TCR beta chains showed more clonal expansion and lower generation probabilities than non-associated chains that were equally common. According to a later genetic analysis, donors in an Asian-associated ancestry cluster had fewer N-insertions in productive TCRs than the roughly 670-donor mean. Linkage disequilibrium might explain the correlated functional status among segregating V segments, but an unknown experimental factor could not be ruled out. This cohort had only TCR beta chains sequenced, and the lack of alpha or paired-chain data limited which features could be detected. According to the authors, the approach could potentially be generalized to other disease states and immunological phenotypes. In a later analysis, TCR association rates were found to vary across HLA loci, with the most associated TCRs seen for DRB1 alleles and the fewest for HLA-C alleles. Strong co-occurrence of HLA alleles, especially DR and DQ, made assigning TCR associations to individual alleles difficult. Because HLA typing was missing for some donors at each locus, association tests included only the typed subset. The earlier analysis of approximately 540 of the donors excluded 15 to 20 rarely observed V segments, including chromosome 9 orphons, because counts were too low. Three of the identified cytomegalovirus-associated TCR beta chains were confirmed in vitro to be specific for cytomegalovirus antigens.

The sequenced sample consisted of PBMCs. This clonotype was obtained from a human donor in good health.

The DNA sequence is TGTGCCAGCAGTTACACAGGGACCACTGAAGCTTTCTTT. This gives the protein CASSYTGTTEAFF. This chain is built from TRBV6-5 and TRBJ1-1, with a tentative D gene TRBD1 over 6 matching bases. V is cut by 2 bases and J by 4 bases, and the space between the germline ends is 8 bases. From the cysteine up to the phenylalanine, the CDR3 has a length of 13 residues. Of the read, only the CDR3 DNA is kept; its 39 bases are in frame from base 1. The germline V gene sets CDR1 to MNHEY and CDR2 to SVGAGI.